A selection of T cell receptor beta chains follows, all from one sample in a study of OX40 agonist ivuxolimab in advanced cancers. The data were produced by immunoSEQ multiplex PCR, yet TCRdb's version contains in-frame clones alone and is incomplete. The top ten clones hold under 30% of a sample with tens of thousands of clones, approximately 80% of them seen once. The specimen comprised CD4+ or CD8+ T cells sorted from blood, sampled in a trial of the OX40 agonist ivuxolimab. The receptors originated from an adult with an advanced solid tumor such as melanoma, head and neck, liver or kidney cancer. Both conserved end residues are part of each CDR3.

TRBJ2-1	TRBV2	CASRVGTSGGADEQFF
TRBJ2-7	TRBV5-4	CASSTAISYEQYF
TRBJ1-2	TRBV6-1	CASSPPTGGDYGYTF
TRBJ2-2	TRBV27	CASSLQGTGELFF
TRBJ1-6	TRBV7-2	CASSLVGQASSYNSPLHF
TRBJ2-7	TRBV25-1	CASSEGTGGPYEQYF
TRBJ2-6	TRBV2	CASSDSTGANVLTF
TRBJ1-2	TRBV7-9	CASSFGQVDNYGYTF
TRBJ1-1	TRBV13	CASSLAQGRGLNTEAFF
TRBJ1-5	TRBV30	CAWDPGQGNQPQHF
TRBJ2-1	TRBV6-5	CASSYGAEQFF
TRBJ2-7	TRBV5-4	CASSADPAWEQYF
TRBJ1-5	TRBV15	CATSTVYSNQPQHF
TRBJ2-1	TRBV27	CASSFADSGNEQFF
TRBJ2-2	TRBV5-1	CASSLAFSGGIEELFF
TRBJ2-3	TRBV7-6	CASSLAPTSEGVGTQYF
TRBJ2-7	TRBV2	CASDWGSSYEQYF
TRBJ1-6	TRBV7-6	CASSQGYGLPIPLHF
TRBJ1-4	TRBV5-3	CARGLTDHNEKLFF
TRBJ1-2	TRBV5-1	CASSFGARYGYTF
TRBJ2-7	TRBV5-6	CASSVTLAGAYEQYF
TRBJ1-3	TRBV27	CASSLVQGSNTIYF
TRBJ2-1	TRBV11-2	CASSPGQGALFGNEQFF
TRBJ2-1	TRBV7-6	CASSPRSGSSYNEQFF
TRBJ2-2	TRBV9	CASSNPRKGLNTGELFF
TRBJ2-7	TRBV5-1	CASSPSAGTALYEQYF
TRBJ2-7	TRBV21-1	CASSNKGQYF
TRBJ2-7	TRBV28	CASSKATYEQYF
TRBJ2-7	TRBV15	CATSRSGQGTYEQYF
TRBJ2-5	TRBV27	CASSLSEGTSGISETQYF
TRBJ2-3	TRBV7-6	CASSLAFGQGGPDTQYF
TRBJ2-7	TRBV5-4	CASSLVRTGFYEQYF
TRBJ2-5	TRBV25-1	CASSEFPERDETQYF
TRBJ2-7	TRBV27	CASSLTDSYEQYF
TRBJ2-7	TRBV4-3	CASSQDQSYEQYF
TRBJ1-5	TRBV15	CATSPLGSQPQHF